This T cell receptor beta chain comes out of a study of cytomegalovirus exposure and HLA in healthy donors. CDR1 and CDR2 (germline): MNHNS, SASEGT. The CDR3 is made up of 14 amino acids. V gave up 6 bases and J gave up 4 bases, with 15 bases separating them. Broader study findings: Reports credit the classifier with highly specific, highly sensitive diagnosis of cytomegalovirus status.

Researchers ran the PCR with 60 Vbeta and 13 Jbeta primers. Some clones are missing from TCRdb's copy, which holds only in-frame ones; the method was immunoSEQ multiplex PCR. The data show about 160,000 clones, roughly four fifths seen once. Concerning this clone: Its specificity is unknown.

The sample was PBMCs. This sequence was found in a female donor in good health and CMV-seronegative. The gene calls are TRBV6-1 and TRBJ1-1; TRBD1 might be the D (5 bases). CDR3 loop: CASSSTRGSTEAFF. In nucleotides, the CDR3 is TGTGCCAGCAGCTCAACTCGGGGGAGCACTGAAGCTTTCTTT.